The next 25 T cell receptor beta chains were all read from a single sample in a study of Graves' ophthalmopathy and Graves' hyperthyroidism. Using RNA transcripts, the TCR beta CDR3 regions were amplified. HTBI primers primed a first-round RT-PCR, and a second-round multiplex PCR followed. MiXCR, run by TCRdb on the multiplex PCR reads, gives a single entry per CDR3 protein. This table holds about 640,000 distinct CDR3 sequences, about 40% found once. The sample was peripheral blood. All receptors come from an adult man with Graves' ophthalmopathy.

This clonotype has only a few counts. The CDR3 DNA reads TGCGCCAGCAGCCGGAACCCGACAGGGATTGAAAACACCATATATTTT. This codes for CASSRNPTGIENTIYF. The chain carries TRBV4-3 and TRBJ1-3, with 7 positions matching TRBD1. Germline V gene sequence: CDR1 LGHNA, CDR2 YSLEER. The CDR3 consists of 16 residues. V was pared by 4 bases and J by 6 bases, with 12 bases of the junction left unmatched.

With regard to this clonotype: This may come from a read error, since a much larger clone is one base off. This chain links TRBV25-1 with TRBJ1-4; D perhaps matches TRBD1 (5 bases). CDR1 is MGHDK and CDR2 is SYGVNS in the germline V gene. Trimming removed 6 bases from V and 7 bases from J, with 21 bases in between. The CDR3 is 16 amino acids. CDR3 coding DNA: TGTGCCAGCAGCCCACGGCTAGGGACGGGCAGTGAAAAACTGTTTTTT. It translates to CASSPRLGTGSEKLFF.

This clonotype was seen many times. The V gene is TRBV9, the J gene TRBJ2-5; a weak D match, TRBD2 (5 bases). The V end was cut by 0 bases, the J end by 6 bases, with 12 bases between. This CDR3 is built from 14 residues. CDR1 and CDR2 (germline): SGDLS, YYNGEE. The DNA for the CDR3 is TGTGCCAGCAGCGTAGGGTGGGAGCCGAAGACCCAGTACTTC. Its translation: CASSVGWEPKTQYF.

V and J are TRBV24-1 and TRBJ1-6; 9 bases are a match to TRBD1. This CDR3 has 16 residues. Germline loops: CDR1 KGHDR, CDR2 SFDVKD. The junction had 5 bases not matched to a gene; V was cut back by 4 bases and J by 5 bases. CDR3 residues: CATSEPGQGDNSPLHF. DNA for the CDR3: TGTGCCACCAGTGAACCGGGACAGGGAGATAATTCACCCCTCCACTTT.

The chain couples TRBV6-2 or TRBV6-3 to TRBJ1-1; 7 bases are shared with TRBD1. Trimming cost V 7 bases and J 2 bases; bases outside gene matches: 7. CDR1 and CDR2 (germline): MNHEY, SVGEGT. This CDR3 region has 14 residues. CDR3 in amino acids: CASTKTGHNTEAFF. CDR3 nucleotides: TGTGCCAGCACCAAGACAGGGCACAACACTGAAGCTTTCTTT.

This chain uses TRBV20-1 with TRBJ2-5, with TRBD2 matching over 14 bases. The CDR3 is made up of 15 amino acids. Germline assignment: CDR1 DFQATT and CDR2 SNEGSKA (reference sequence). V lost 3 bases, J lost 5 bases, and 5 bases stayed unmatched. CDR3 protein: CSARGLAGARETQYF. The DNA for the CDR3 is TGCAGTGCTAGGGGACTAGCGGGAGCTCGGGAGACCCAGTACTTC.

The gene calls are TRBV7-3 and TRBJ2-7, with D perhaps being TRBD1 or TRBD2 (5 bases each). The V gene lost 5 bases and the J gene lost 2 bases, with 19 bases spanning the gap. Per the germline V gene, CDR1 is SGHTA and CDR2 is FQGTGA. This CDR3 has 16 amino acids. CDR3 coding DNA: TGTGCCAGCAGCGTCACCCTTGGAGGCAGGGCCTACGAGCAGTACTTC. Encoded protein: CASSVTLGGRAYEQYF.

On this clonotype itself: Its ends do not fully match the called genes, so a read error is possible. CDR3 nucleotides: TGTGCCAGCAGTGGGGACAGGGGGGAGCCGTACTTC. Translation gives CASSGDRGEPYF. The chain carries TRBV2 and TRBJ2-7; 11 nucleotides align to TRBD1. The germline V gene has CDR1 SNHLY and CDR2 FYNNEI. CDR3 length: 12 amino acids.

This clonotype was seen only a few times. This rearrangement joins TRBV4-3 to TRBJ2-2; a weak D match, TRBD2 (5 bases). V gave up 4 bases and J gave up 1 base, with 13 bases separating them. This CDR3 is built from 16 residues. The germline gives CDR1 LGHNA, CDR2 YSLEER. CDR3 DNA sequence: TGCGCCAGCAGCCTCTCTAGCCCCGGGAACACCGGGGAGCTGTTTTTT. Residues: CASSLSSPGNTGELFF.

This clonotype has a count of ten or more. This sequence joins TRBV12-3 or TRBV12-4 and TRBJ1-2; 9 bases are a match to TRBD1. V shed 5 bases, J shed 8 bases, and the junction held 9 bases outside the gene matches. This CDR3 has 14 amino acids. The CDR3 DNA sequence: TGTGCCAGCAGTCCAACGGGACAGGGCTTAGGCTACACCTTC. Translated: CASSPTGQGLGYTF.

The J gene is TRBJ1-1, the V gene TRBV30; unclear D gene. The CDR3 spans 13 residues. V was trimmed by 0 bases and J by 4 bases, leaving 9 bases between them. CDR1 is GTSNPN, CDR2 SVGIG, per germline (reference sequence). The CDR3 spells CAWSVSAGTEAFF. CDR3 coding DNA: TGTGCCTGGAGTGTTTCCGCGGGCACTGAAGCTTTCTTT. Variable domain in full (rest from reference TRBV30 and TRBJ1-1): SQTIHQWPATLVQPVGSPLSLECTVEGTSNPNLYWYRQAAGRGLQLLFYSVGIGQISSEVPQNLSASRPQDRQFILSSKKLLLSDSGFYLCAWSVSAGTEAFFGQGTRLTVV.

Ten or more counts support this clonotype. One end of the junction is discordant with germline, which a read error may explain. The rearrangement uses TRBV10-3 and TRBJ1-2; D unresolved. Germline values: CDR1 ENHRY, CDR2 SYGVKD. CDR3 length: 11 residues. The DNA for the CDR3 is TGTGCCAGCAGTGAATGGCAGGGCTACACCTTC. Its translation is CASSEWQGYTF.

This clonotype was observed once. One junction end does not reproduce the germline sequence, and a read error may be involved. The chain recombines TRBV12-3 or TRBV12-4 with TRBJ2-7, with TRBD1 matching over 11 bases. The CDR3 runs to 15 residues. CDR3 loop: CASSRGQGASHEQYF. The CDR3 DNA follows: TGTGCCAGCAGTAGAGGACAGGGGGCCTCCCACGAGCAGTACTTC.

The chain joins TRBV7-6 to TRBJ1-1; no definite D call. Germline values: CDR1 SGHVS, CDR2 FNYEAQ. Trimming pared 5 bases from V and 11 bases from J, leaving 15 bases between. The CDR3 extends over 12 amino acids. CDR3 in DNA: TGTGCCAGCAGCCCTGGCGGGGTGATGGCTTTCTTT. Translation gives CASSPGGVMAFF.

The genes are TRBV19 and TRBJ2-3, with 8 bases lining up with TRBD1. Germline trimming cut 5 bases from V and 4 bases from J; bases unmatched to any gene: 2. The CDR3 is 13 residues long. Germline V CDR1 and CDR2: LNHDA, SQIVND (reference sequence). The CDR3 reads CASSGQGPDTQYF. CDR3 nucleotide sequence: TGTGCCAGTAGTGGACAGGGTCCAGATACGCAGTATTTT.

The chain couples TRBV7-2 to TRBJ1-5; D gene uncertain. V dropped 5 bases and J dropped 3 bases, with 14 bases sitting between them. CDR3 size: 15 residues. From germline, CDR1 is SGHTA and CDR2 FQGNSA. The CDR3 DNA is TGTGCCAGCAGCGTTGGTGGCAGTTACAATCAGCCCCAGCATTTT. It is translated as CASSVGGSYNQPQHF.

This clonotype appeared many times. The V gene is TRBV2, the J gene TRBJ1-1; D possibly corresponds to TRBD1 (5 bases). V lost 9 bases, J lost 0 bases, and 8 bases lay in between. This CDR3 spans 12 amino acids. CDR1 is SNHLY and CDR2 is FYNNEI in the germline V gene. The CDR3 protein is CASRQMNTEAFF. The CDR3 nucleotides read TGTGCCAGTAGACAGATGAACACTGAAGCTTTCTTT.

This sequence joins TRBV2 and TRBJ2-5, with D possibly TRBD2 on 5 matching bases. V dropped 2 bases and J dropped 7 bases, with 14 bases sitting between them. This CDR3 is 14 amino acids long. Germline V gene data show CDR1 as SNHLY and CDR2 as FYNNEI. The CDR3, as DNA: TGTGCCAGCAGTGAAAGCAGCCAGAGGGTGACCCAGTACTTC. It specifies CASSESSQRVTQYF.

The rearrangement joins TRBV7-2 to TRBJ1-2; D not certain. CDR1 is SGHTA and CDR2 is FQGNSA in the germline V gene. Trimming left V 1 base short and J 8 bases short, with 5 bases between. The length of the CDR3 is 11 residues. CDR3 nucleotide sequence: TGTGCCAGCAGCTTAGTTCAGGGCTACACCTTC. As protein: CASSLVQGYTF.

Many counts were recorded for this clonotype. This chain joins TRBV19 and TRBJ1-5; tentatively, D is TRBD1 (6 bases). The CDR3 is 13 amino acids. Trimming took 6 bases from V and 4 from J, leaving 10 bases between them. Germline V lookup: CDR1 LNHDA, CDR2 SQIVND (reference sequence). CDR3 nucleotides: TGTGCCAGTAGCGGGACAACGAATCAGCCCCAGCATTTT. Its protein is CASSGTTNQPQHF.

This clonotype was counted many times. The rearrangement uses TRBV10-3 and TRBJ2-7; D not resolved. V was pared by 0 bases and J by 0 bases, with 9 bases between. Per germline, CDR1 ENHRY and CDR2 SYGVKD. This CDR3 is built from 15 residues. The CDR3, as DNA: TGTGCCATCAGTGAGTCGTTTAGTCACTCCTACGAGCAGTACTTC. Protein: CAISESFSHSYEQYF.

The table lists this clonotype with many counts. The gene calls are TRBV4-2 and TRBJ1-2; D gene uncertain. The CDR3 has 15 amino acids. V was shortened by 0 bases and J by 3 bases, with 11 bases between the two germline ends. The germline gives CDR1 LGHNA, CDR2 YNFKEQ. CDR3 loop: CASSQEVMEHYGYTF. DNA of the CDR3: TGTGCCAGCAGCCAAGAGGTGATGGAACACTATGGCTACACCTTC.

The chain recombines TRBV10-3 with TRBJ1-6; TRBD1 is a possible D gene (6 bases). V gave up 10 bases and J gave up 7 bases, with 17 bases separating them. Germline values: CDR1 ENHRY, CDR2 SYGVKD. The CDR3 length is 14 residues. In nucleotides, the CDR3 is TGTGCCACCTGGCTAAGGGGGGGAAATTCACCCCTCCACTTT. Encoded protein: CATWLRGGNSPLHF.

This clonotype was recorded a few times. The V call is TRBV27, the J call TRBJ2-7, with 7 bases lining up with TRBD1. The J segment lost 3 bases and the V segment lost 5 bases, leaving 10 bases of the junction unmatched. The CDR3 is made up of 15 amino acids. Germline V gives CDR1 MNHEY, CDR2 SMNVEV (reference sequence). CDR3 coding DNA: TGTGCCAGCAGTCCTGAACCGGGACAGATCTACGAGCAGTACTTC. Its protein product is CASSPEPGQIYEQYF.

J is TRBJ1-3 and V is TRBV2, with a tentative D call TRBD1 (5 bases). V dropped 6 bases and J dropped 11 bases, with 14 bases sitting between them. This CDR3 has 12 amino acids. The germline V gene encodes CDR1 SNHLY and CDR2 FYNNEI. CDR3 sequence (DNA): TGTGCCAGCAGCCCCGGGACTAACTCCATATATTTT. Its protein is CASSPGTNSIYF.